This TCR beta chain was captured in a study of control samples from healthy donors and cancer patients. Only in-frame clones appear in the TCRdb table, and some are missing; sequencing was by immunoSEQ multiplex PCR. The sample carries 55,000 to 70,000 clones, 91% recorded once. The sample consisted of PBMCs. The receptor was derived from a man under 40 with colorectal cancer.

Here the CDR3 DNA reads TGTGCCAGCTTTGGACAGCTCTATGGCTACACCTTC. Translating gives CASFGQLYGYTF. The rearrangement links TRBV2 to TRBJ1-2, with D possibly matching TRBD1 (6 bases). The CDR3 covers 12 residues. The germline CDR1 and CDR2 sequences are SNHLY and FYNNEI. Trimming removed 8 bases at V and 4 bases at J, with 11 bases between. The entire variable domain, with the rest obtained from reference TRBV2 and TRBJ1-2, is as follows: EPEVTQTPSHQVTQMGQEVILRCVPISNHLYFYWYRQILGQKVEFLVSFYNNEISEKSEIFDDQFSVERPDGSNFTLKIRSTKLEDSAMYFCASFGQLYGYTFGSGTRLTVV.